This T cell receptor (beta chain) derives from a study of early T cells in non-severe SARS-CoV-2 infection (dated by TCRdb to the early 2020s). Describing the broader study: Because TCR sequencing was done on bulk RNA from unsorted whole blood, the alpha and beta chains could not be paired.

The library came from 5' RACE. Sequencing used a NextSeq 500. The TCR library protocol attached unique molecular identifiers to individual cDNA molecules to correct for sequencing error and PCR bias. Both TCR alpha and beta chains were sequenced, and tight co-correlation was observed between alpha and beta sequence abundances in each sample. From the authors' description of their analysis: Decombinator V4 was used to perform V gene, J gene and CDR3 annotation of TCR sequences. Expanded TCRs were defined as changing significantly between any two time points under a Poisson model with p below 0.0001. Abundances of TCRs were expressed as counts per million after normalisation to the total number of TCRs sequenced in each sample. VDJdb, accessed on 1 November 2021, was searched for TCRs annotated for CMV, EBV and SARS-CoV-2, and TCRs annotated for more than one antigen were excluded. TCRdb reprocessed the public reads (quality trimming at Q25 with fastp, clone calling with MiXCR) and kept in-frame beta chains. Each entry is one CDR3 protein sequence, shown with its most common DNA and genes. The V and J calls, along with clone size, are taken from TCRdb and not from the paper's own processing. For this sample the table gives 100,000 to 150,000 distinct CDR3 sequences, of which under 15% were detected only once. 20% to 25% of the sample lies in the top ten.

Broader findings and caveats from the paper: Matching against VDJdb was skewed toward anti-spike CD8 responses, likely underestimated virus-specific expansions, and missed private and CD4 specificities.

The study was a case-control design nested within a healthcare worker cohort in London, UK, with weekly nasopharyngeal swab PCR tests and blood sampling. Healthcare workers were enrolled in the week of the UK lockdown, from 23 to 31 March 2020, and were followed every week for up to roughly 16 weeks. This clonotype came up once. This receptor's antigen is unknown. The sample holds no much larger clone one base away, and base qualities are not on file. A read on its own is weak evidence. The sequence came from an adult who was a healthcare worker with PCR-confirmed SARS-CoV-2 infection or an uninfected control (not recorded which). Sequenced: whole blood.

The DNA reads as follows: TGTGCCAGCAGGAGCGGGTCTAATGAGCAGTTCTTC. The encoded protein is CASRSGSNEQFF. The chain is made from TRBV11-2 and TRBJ2-1; the D region possibly corresponds to TRBD2 (6 bases align). According to the germline V gene, CDR1 reads SGHAT and CDR2 reads FQNNGV. V and J lose 6 bases and 7 bases, and a span of 10 bases separates them. The CDR3, from cysteine to phenylalanine, totals 12 residues. The entry retains the CDR3 DNA only, 36 bases that are in frame from base 1. With all but the CDR3 taken from the reference TRBV11-2 and TRBJ2-1 genes, the full variable domain is: EAGVAQSPRYKIIEKRQSVAFWCNPISGHATLYWYQQILGQGPKLLIQFQNNGVVDDSQLPKDRFSAERLKGVDSTLKIQPAKLEDSAVYLCASRSGSNEQFFGPGTRLTVL.